These 22 T cell receptor beta chains were sequenced from one sample in a study of CD8+CD57+ T cells in acquired aplastic anemia. The study profiled TCR beta VDJ and CDR3 using genomic DNA as template. TCRdb itself ran the reads through MiXCR, one entry per CDR3 protein. The table has about 210,000 distinct CDR3 sequences, 34% seen once. Sequenced material: sorted CD4+, CD8+, or CD8+CD57+ T cells (not recorded which) from PBMCs. The receptors originated from a human donor in good health, serving as a control.

This clonotype was seen at least ten times. The gene calls are TRBV19 and TRBJ1-6, with 7 bases that match TRBD1. There are 13 residues in the CDR3. Germline V gene data show CDR1 as LNHDA and CDR2 as SQIVND (reference sequence). Trimming at V came to 6 bases and at J to 13 bases, leaving 9 bases not matched to a gene. The CDR3 loop reads CASRDRTSSPLHF. CDR3 in DNA: TGTGCCAGTAGGGACAGGACCTCGTCCCCCCTCCACTTT.

The sample holds one count of this clonotype. The chain combines TRBV7-2 with TRBJ2-1, with 12 bases lining up with TRBD2. Per the germline V gene, CDR1 is SGHTA and CDR2 is FQGNSA. V trimming: 0 bases; J trimming: 7 bases; junction bases outside the gene matches: 7. The CDR3 is 17 amino acids. CDR3 region: CASSLAASGRVRNEQFF. CDR3 sequence (DNA): TGTGCCAGCAGCTTAGCGGCTAGCGGGAGGGTACGAAATGAGCAGTTCTTC.

V and J are TRBV7-3 and TRBJ2-2; D uncertain. V lost 4 bases to trimming and J lost 3 bases, with 6 bases between them. CDR1 is SGHTA, CDR2 FQGTGA, per germline. The CDR3 sequence is 13 residues long. The CDR3 DNA follows: TGTGCCAGCAGCTCAGTAGACACCGGGGAGCTGTTTTTT. Its protein is CASSSVDTGELFF.

Only a few counts were recorded for this clonotype. V gene TRBV30 combines with J gene TRBJ1-2; D is perhaps TRBD1 (5 bases). V lost 0 bases and J 5 bases, leaving 10 bases between the germline ends. The CDR3 contains 13 residues. Germline V gives CDR1 GTSNPN, CDR2 SVGIG (reference sequence). The CDR3 reads CAWSVLRVYGYTF. CDR3 nucleotides: TGTGCCTGGAGTGTACTCAGGGTTTATGGCTACACCTTC.

The sample holds many counts of this clonotype. The J gene is TRBJ1-2, the V gene TRBV6-1; no definite D call. V was trimmed by 3 bases and J by 4 bases, leaving 9 bases between them. The CDR3 has 13 amino acids. Looked up from germline, CDR1 is MNHNS and CDR2 is SASEGT. In nucleotides, the CDR3 is TGTGCCAGCAGTGATTCCGCGGGCTATGGCTACACCTTC. It codes for CASSDSAGYGYTF.

As for this clonotype: One end of the junction does not line up with germline, which may come from a read error. This sequence joins TRBV20-1 and TRBJ1-5; D gene ambiguous. This CDR3 region has 12 residues. In germline, CDR1 is DFQATT, CDR2 SNEGSKA (reference sequence). The CDR3 sequence is CSARGSDQPRHF. CDR3 in DNA: TGCAGTGCTAGAGGATCAGATCAGCCCCGGCATTTT.

This clonotype was counted a few times. A much larger clone lies one base from this, so it may be a read error. The rearrangement uses TRBV19 and TRBJ2-7; D not certain. The CDR3 is made up of 12 amino acids. Trimming removed 5 bases at V and 5 bases at J, with 10 bases between. Looked up from germline, CDR1 is LNHDA and CDR2 is SQIVND (reference sequence). CDR3 sequence reads: CASSQVVHEQYF. Here the CDR3 DNA reads TGTGCCAGTAGTCAAGTGGTCCACGAGCAGTACTTC.

The chain employs TRBV24-1 and TRBJ2-1; no clear D. This CDR3 contains 15 residues. Trimming shortened V by 3 bases and J by 0 bases, and 8 bases separated the two germline ends. Germline values: CDR1 KGHDR, CDR2 SFDVKD. The CDR3 reads CATSDVQSSYNEQFF. In nucleotides, the CDR3 is TGTGCCACCAGTGATGTGCAGAGCTCCTACAATGAGCAGTTCTTC.

The V gene is TRBV18, the J gene TRBJ1-4; 7 bases map to TRBD1. Germline V lookup: CDR1 KGHSH, CDR2 LQKENI. Unmatched junction bases numbered 2, after V lost 1 base and J lost 6 bases. This CDR3 has 14 amino acids. CDR3 in amino acids: CASSPRTGDEKLFF. Written as DNA, the CDR3 is TGTGCCAGCTCACCACGGACAGGTGATGAAAAACTGTTTTTT. Using reference TRBV18 and TRBJ1-4 for the parts outside the CDR3, the full variable domain is NAGVMQNPRHLVRRRGQEARLRCSPMKGHSHVYWYRQLPEEGLKFMVYLQKENIIDESGMPKERFSAEFPKEGPSILRIQQVVRGDSAAYFCASSPRTGDEKLFFGSGTQLSVL.

The chain combines TRBV5-1 with TRBJ1-1; D perhaps matches TRBD1 (5 bases). V lost 4 bases and J 7 bases, leaving 20 bases between the germline ends. Germline lookup yields CDR1 SGHRS and CDR2 YFSETQ. The CDR3 contains 15 residues. The CDR3 reads CASSPRVPKDGEAFF. The CDR3 nucleotides read TGCGCCAGCAGCCCCAGGGTCCCTAAGGATGGTGAAGCTTTCTTT.

This clonotype was observed a handful of times. The V gene is TRBV20-1, the J gene TRBJ2-1; 9 bases line up with TRBD2. CDR1 is DFQATT, CDR2 SNEGSKA, per germline (reference sequence). The V gene end was trimmed by 4 bases and the J gene end by 0 bases; junction bases not matched to a gene: 7. The CDR3 contains 16 residues. CDR3 in DNA: TGCAGTGCTACCACAGGACTAGCGTCCTCCTACAATGAGCAGTTCTTC. It is translated as CSATTGLASSYNEQFF.

On this clonotype itself: A much larger clone differs from this one at a single base, so this may be a read error. The rearrangement uses TRBV29-1 and TRBJ1-2; possibly TRBD1 for D (5 bases). Germline CDR1 and CDR2: SQVTM and ANQGSEA. The CDR3 covers 15 residues. V lost 4 bases and J 8 bases, leaving 23 bases between the germline ends. CDR3 amino acids: CSVGGGIGVLGGYTF. The DNA of the CDR3 is TGCAGCGTTGGCGGGGGGATTGGCGTTTTGGGAGGCTACACCTTC.

V usage is TRBV7-3 and J usage is TRBJ2-1; TRBD1 might be the D (6 bases). Trimming took 3 bases from V and 3 from J, leaving 12 bases between them. The CDR3 spans 15 residues. CDR1 is SGHTA, CDR2 FQGTGA, per germline. The CDR3 nucleotides are TGTGCCAGCAGCTTGGCGGACAGCTACTACAATGAGCAGTTCTTC. It is translated as CASSLADSYYNEQFF.

The table lists this clonotype with many counts. V is TRBV30 and J is TRBJ1-6, with D possibly TRBD1 on 6 matching bases. V lost 3 bases to trimming and J lost 2 bases, with 14 bases between them. CDR1 and CDR2 from the germline V gene are GTSNPN and SVGIG (reference sequence). CDR3 length equals 16 residues. As DNA, the CDR3 is TGTGCCTGGAGAGGTGACAGGCACCCCTATAATTCACCCCTCCACTTT. Its protein is CAWRGDRHPYNSPLHF.

The table lists this clonotype with a few counts. The chain is built from TRBV25-1 and TRBJ1-6; D not certain. Germline-derived CDR1 and CDR2 are MGHDK and SYGVNS. The CDR3 runs 15 residues. Trimming cost V 0 bases and J 7 bases, with 10 bases left between them. CDR3 residues: CASSEYGEANSPLHF. The CDR3 nucleotides read TGTGCCAGCAGTGAATATGGCGAGGCCAATTCACCCCTCCACTTT.

This clonotype has at least ten counts. V gene TRBV19 combines with J gene TRBJ1-1, with D maybe TRBD1 (6 bases). The germline V and J ends were trimmed by 5 bases and 0 bases, with 10 bases remaining between them. Germline V CDR1 and CDR2: LNHDA, SQIVND (reference sequence). The CDR3 is made up of 14 amino acids. The CDR3: CASSHQGMNTEAFF. DNA of the CDR3: TGTGCCAGTAGTCACCAGGGGATGAACACTGAAGCTTTCTTT.

This clonotype was counted many times. The rearrangement links TRBV19 to TRBJ1-1; no definite D call. Trimming took 4 bases from V and 1 from J, leaving 10 bases between them. The CDR3 consists of 14 residues. Per the germline V gene, CDR1 is LNHDA and CDR2 is SQIVND (reference sequence). CDR3 region: CASSRGGTNTEAFF. DNA of the CDR3: TGTGCCAGTAGTAGGGGAGGAACGAACACTGAAGCTTTCTTT.

This clonotype was recorded many times. V is TRBV5-1 and J is TRBJ2-1; 9 nucleotides line up with TRBD1. J gave up 9 bases and V 4 bases, and 11 bases lay outside the gene matches. CDR3 length equals 15 residues. In germline, CDR1 is SGHRS, CDR2 YFSETQ. The CDR3 spells CASSLGTGTDGEQFF. DNA of the CDR3: TGCGCCAGCAGCCTCGGGACAGGGACGGATGGTGAGCAGTTCTTC.

This clonotype has a handful of counts. V and J are TRBV10-1 and TRBJ2-5; 8 nucleotides align to TRBD2. The germline CDR1 and CDR2 sequences are WNHNN and SYGVQD (reference sequence). The CDR3 covers 15 residues. V was pared by 8 bases and J by 7 bases, with 15 bases of the junction left unmatched. CDR3 in DNA: TGCGCCAGCTCTTCTACGGGAGGGCCGGGAAGGACCCAGTACTTC. It specifies CASSSTGGPGRTQYF.

The chain links TRBV5-1 to TRBJ2-3; TRBD2 aligns across 9 bases. V lost 3 bases and J lost 2; bases outside the gene matches: 10. The V gene's germline CDR1 is SGHRS and CDR2 YFSETQ. This CDR3 comprises 17 residues. The CDR3 region is CASSSGPLAGDTDTQYF. Written as DNA, the CDR3 is TGCGCCAGCAGCTCCGGACCTTTAGCGGGGGACACAGATACGCAGTATTTT. Full variable domain (outside the CDR3, taken from reference TRBV5-1 and TRBJ2-3): KAGVTQTPRYLIKTRGQQVTLSCSPISGHRSVSWYQQTPGQGLQFLFEYFSETQRNKGNFPGRFSGRQFSNSRSEMNVSTLELGDSALYLCASSSGPLAGDTDTQYFGPGTRLTVL.

This clonotype showed up just once. At one end the junction does not follow the germline gene, possibly because of a read error. The CDR3 is CAGSETTDTQYF. For the CDR3, the DNA is TGTGCCGGCAGTGAGACGACAGATACGCAGTATTTT. The chain links TRBV10-1 to TRBJ2-3; D remains ambiguous. This CDR3 comprises 12 residues. Germline lookup yields CDR1 WNHNN and CDR2 SYGVQD (reference sequence).

The sample holds many counts of this clonotype. This chain joins TRBV7-2 and TRBJ1-1; the D is unclear. V was cut by 5 bases and J by 3 bases, with 13 bases left in between. Germline V gene data show CDR1 as SGHTA and CDR2 as FQGNSA. The CDR3 is made up of 14 amino acids. The CDR3 region is CASSPRVGDTEAFF. In DNA, the CDR3 is TGTGCCAGCAGCCCGAGGGTTGGGGACACTGAAGCTTTCTTT.